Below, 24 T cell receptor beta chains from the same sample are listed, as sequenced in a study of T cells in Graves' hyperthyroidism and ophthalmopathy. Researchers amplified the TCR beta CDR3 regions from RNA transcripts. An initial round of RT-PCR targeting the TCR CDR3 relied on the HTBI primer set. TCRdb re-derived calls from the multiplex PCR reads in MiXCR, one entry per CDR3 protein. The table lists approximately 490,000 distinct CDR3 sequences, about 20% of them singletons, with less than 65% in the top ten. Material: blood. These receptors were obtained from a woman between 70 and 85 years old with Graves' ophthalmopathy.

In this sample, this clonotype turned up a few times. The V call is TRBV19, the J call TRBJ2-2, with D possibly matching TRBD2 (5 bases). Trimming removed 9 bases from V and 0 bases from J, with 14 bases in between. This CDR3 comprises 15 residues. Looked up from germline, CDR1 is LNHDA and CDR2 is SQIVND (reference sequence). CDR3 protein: CASKSLAANTGELFF. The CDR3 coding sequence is TGTGCCAGCAAATCTCTAGCCGCGAACACCGGGGAGCTGTTTTTT.

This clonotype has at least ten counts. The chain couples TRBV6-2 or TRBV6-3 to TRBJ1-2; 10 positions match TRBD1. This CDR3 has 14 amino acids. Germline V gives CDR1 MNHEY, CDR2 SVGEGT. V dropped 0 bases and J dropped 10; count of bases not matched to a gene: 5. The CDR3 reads CASSYSTGGSDYTF. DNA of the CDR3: TGTGCCAGCAGTTACTCGACAGGGGGCTCTGACTACACCTTC.

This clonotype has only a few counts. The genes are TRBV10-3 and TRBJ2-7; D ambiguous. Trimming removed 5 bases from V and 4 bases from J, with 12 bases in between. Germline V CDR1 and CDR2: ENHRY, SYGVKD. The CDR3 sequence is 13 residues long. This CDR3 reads CAISTTIEYEQYF. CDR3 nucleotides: TGTGCCATCAGTACAACAATTGAATACGAGCAGTACTTC.

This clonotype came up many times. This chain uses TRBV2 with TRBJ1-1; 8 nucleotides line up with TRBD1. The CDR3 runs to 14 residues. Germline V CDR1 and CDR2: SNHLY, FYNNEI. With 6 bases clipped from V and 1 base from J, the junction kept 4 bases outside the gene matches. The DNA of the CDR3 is TGTGCCAGCAGACTCGGACAGGGGAACACTGAAGCTTTCTTT. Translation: CASRLGQGNTEAFF.

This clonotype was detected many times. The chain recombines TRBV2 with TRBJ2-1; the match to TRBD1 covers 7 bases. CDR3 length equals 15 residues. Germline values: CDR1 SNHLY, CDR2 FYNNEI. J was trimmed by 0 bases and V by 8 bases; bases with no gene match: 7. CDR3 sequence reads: CASPPGTVSYNEQFF. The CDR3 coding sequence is TGTGCCAGCCCACCCGGGACAGTCTCCTACAATGAGCAGTTCTTC. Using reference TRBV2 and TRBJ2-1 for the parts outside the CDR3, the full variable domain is EPEVTQTPSHQVTQMGQEVILRCVPISNHLYFYWYRQILGQKVEFLVSFYNNEISEKSEIFDDQFSVERPDGSNFTLKIRSTKLEDSAMYFCASPPGTVSYNEQFFGPGTRLTVL.

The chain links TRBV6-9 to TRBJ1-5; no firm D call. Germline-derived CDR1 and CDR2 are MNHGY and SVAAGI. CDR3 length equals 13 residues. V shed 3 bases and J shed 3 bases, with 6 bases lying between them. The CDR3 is CASSYSNNQPQHF. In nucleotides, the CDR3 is TGTGCCAGCAGTTACTCCAACAATCAGCCCCAGCATTTT.

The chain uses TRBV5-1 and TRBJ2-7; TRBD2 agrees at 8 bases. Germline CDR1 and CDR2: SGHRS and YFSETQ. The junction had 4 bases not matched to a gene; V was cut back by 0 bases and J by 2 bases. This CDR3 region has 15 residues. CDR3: CASSLVAGTTYEQYF. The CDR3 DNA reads TGCGCCAGCAGCTTGGTAGCGGGAACCACCTACGAGCAGTACTTC.

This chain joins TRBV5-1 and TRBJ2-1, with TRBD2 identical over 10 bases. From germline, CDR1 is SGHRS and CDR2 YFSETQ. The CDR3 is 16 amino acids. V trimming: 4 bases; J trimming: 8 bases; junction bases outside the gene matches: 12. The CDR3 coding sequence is TGCGCCAGCAGCCCCCCGGGTTTAGCGGGAGGCTATGAGCAGTTCTTC. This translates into CASSPPGLAGGYEQFF.

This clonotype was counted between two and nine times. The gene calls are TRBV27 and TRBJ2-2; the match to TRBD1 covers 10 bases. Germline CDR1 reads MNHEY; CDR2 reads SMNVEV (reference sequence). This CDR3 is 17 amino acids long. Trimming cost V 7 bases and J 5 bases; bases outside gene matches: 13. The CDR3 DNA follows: TGTGCCAGCACCTTATCGGGACAGGGGATTGGTACCGGGGAGCTGTTTTTT. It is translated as CASTLSGQGIGTGELFF.

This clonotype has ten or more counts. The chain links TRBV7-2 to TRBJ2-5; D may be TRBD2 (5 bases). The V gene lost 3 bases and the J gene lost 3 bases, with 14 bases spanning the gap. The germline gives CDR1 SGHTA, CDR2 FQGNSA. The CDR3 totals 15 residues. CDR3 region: CASSFGGLSEETQYF. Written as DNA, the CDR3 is TGTGCCAGCAGCTTTGGCGGGCTCTCCGAAGAGACCCAGTACTTC. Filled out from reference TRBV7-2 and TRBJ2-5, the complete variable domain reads GAGVSQSPSNKVTEKGKDVELRCDPISGHTALYWYRQSLGQGLEFLIYFQGNSAPDKSGLPSDRFSAERTGGSVSTLTIQRTQQEDSAVYLCASSFGGLSEETQYFGPGTRLLVL.

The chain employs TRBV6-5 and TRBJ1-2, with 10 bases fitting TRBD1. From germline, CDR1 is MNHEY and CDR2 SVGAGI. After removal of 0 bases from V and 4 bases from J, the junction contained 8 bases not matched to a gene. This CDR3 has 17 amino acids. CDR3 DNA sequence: TGTGCCAGCAGTTACTCGACAGGGGGCAGGGGTTTCTATGGCTACACCTTC. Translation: CASSYSTGGRGFYGYTF.

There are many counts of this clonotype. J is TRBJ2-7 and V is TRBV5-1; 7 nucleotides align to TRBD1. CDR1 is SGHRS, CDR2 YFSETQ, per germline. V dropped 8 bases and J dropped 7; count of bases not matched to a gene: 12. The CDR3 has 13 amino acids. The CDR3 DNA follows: TGCGCCAGGACGGGACAGATATCCACAGAGCAGTACTTC. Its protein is CARTGQISTEQYF.

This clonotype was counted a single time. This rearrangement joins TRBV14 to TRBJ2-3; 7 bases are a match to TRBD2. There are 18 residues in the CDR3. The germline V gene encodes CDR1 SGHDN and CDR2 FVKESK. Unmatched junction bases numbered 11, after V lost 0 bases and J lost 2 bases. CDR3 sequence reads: CASSQDSLAAYFTDTQYF. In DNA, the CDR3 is TGTGCCAGCAGCCAAGACAGTCTAGCGGCCTACTTCACAGATACGCAGTATTTT.

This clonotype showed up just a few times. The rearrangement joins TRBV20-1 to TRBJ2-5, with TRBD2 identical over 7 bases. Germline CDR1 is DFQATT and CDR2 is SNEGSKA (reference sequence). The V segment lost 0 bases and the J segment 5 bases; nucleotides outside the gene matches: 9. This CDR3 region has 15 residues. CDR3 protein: CSAREGGSWVETQYF. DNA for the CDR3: TGCAGTGCTAGAGAGGGCGGGAGTTGGGTCGAGACCCAGTACTTC.

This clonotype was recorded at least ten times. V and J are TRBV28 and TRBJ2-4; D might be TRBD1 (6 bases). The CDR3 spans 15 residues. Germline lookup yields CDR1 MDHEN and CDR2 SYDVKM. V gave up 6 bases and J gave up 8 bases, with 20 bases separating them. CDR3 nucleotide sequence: TGTGCCAGCAGCCAAAGAAAAACAGGGAATGACATTCAGTACTTC. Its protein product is CASSQRKTGNDIQYF.

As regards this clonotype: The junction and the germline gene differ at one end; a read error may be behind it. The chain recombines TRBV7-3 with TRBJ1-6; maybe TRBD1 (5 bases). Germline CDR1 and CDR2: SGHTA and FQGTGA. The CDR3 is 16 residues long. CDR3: CASSQAGGAPNSPLHF. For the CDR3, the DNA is TGCGCCAGCAGCCAAGCGGGGGGTGCCCCTAATTCACCCCTCCACTTT.

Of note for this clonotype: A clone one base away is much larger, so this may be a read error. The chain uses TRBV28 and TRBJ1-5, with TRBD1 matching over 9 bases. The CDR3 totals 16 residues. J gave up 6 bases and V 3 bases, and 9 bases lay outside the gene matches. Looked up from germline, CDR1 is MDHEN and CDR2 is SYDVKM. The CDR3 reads CASSLALTGGIQPQHF. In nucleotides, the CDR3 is TGTGCCAGCAGTTTGGCCTTAACAGGGGGCATTCAGCCCCAGCATTTT.

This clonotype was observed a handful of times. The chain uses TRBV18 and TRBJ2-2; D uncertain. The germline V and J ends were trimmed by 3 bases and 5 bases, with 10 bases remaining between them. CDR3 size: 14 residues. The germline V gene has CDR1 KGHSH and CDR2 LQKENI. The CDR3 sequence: CASSPPRPTGELFF. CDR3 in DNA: TGTGCCAGCTCACCGCCTAGGCCAACCGGGGAGCTGTTTTTT.

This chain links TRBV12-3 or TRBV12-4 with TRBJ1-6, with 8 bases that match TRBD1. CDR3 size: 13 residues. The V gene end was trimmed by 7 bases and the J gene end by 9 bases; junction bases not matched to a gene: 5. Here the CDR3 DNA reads TGTGCCAGCAATACAGGGGGTACTTCACCCCTCCACTTT. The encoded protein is CASNTGGTSPLHF.

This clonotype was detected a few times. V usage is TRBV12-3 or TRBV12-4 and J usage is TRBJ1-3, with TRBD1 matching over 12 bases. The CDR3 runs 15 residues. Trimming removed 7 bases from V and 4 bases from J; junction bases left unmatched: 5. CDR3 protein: CASTPGQGAGNTIYF. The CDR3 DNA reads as TGTGCCAGCACCCCGGGACAGGGGGCGGGAAACACCATATATTTT.

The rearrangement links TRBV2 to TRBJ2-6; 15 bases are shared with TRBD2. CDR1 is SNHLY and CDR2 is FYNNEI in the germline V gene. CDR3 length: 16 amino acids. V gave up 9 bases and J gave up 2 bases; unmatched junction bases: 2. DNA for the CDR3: TGTGCCAGTCGGACTAGCGGGGGGGCTGGGGCCAACGTCCTGACTTTC. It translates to CASRTSGGAGANVLTF.

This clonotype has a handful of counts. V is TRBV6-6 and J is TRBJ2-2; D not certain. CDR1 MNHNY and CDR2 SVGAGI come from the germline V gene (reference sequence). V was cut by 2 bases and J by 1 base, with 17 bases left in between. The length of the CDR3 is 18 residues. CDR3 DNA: TGTGCCAGCAGTTACAGGTACCTGAGGAAAAAGAACACCGGGGAGCTGTTTTTT. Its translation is CASSYRYLRKKNTGELFF.

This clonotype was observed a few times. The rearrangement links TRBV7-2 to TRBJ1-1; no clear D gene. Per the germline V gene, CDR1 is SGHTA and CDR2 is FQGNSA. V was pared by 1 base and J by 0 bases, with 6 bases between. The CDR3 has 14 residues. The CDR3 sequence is CASSLGMVNTEAFF. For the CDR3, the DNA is TGTGCCAGCAGCTTAGGAATGGTGAACACTGAAGCTTTCTTT. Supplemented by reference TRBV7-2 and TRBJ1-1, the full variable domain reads GAGVSQSPSNKVTEKGKDVELRCDPISGHTALYWYRQSLGQGLEFLIYFQGNSAPDKSGLPSDRFSAERTGGSVSTLTIQRTQQEDSAVYLCASSLGMVNTEAFFGQGTRLTVV.

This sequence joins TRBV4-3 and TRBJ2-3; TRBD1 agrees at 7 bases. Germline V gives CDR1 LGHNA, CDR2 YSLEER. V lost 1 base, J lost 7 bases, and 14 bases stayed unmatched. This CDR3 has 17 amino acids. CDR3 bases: TGCGCCAGCAGCCAAGTACCGGGGTGGTTCAGGGGGAATACGCAGTATTTT. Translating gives CASSQVPGWFRGNTQYF.